This T cell receptor (beta chain) was found in a study of tumor-infiltrating lymphocytes in primary liver carcinoma. Study in general: Yields of productive TCRbeta reads ranged from roughly 3.5 to 7.13 million per sample and were similar across tissue types.

The roughly 20-31 mg bulk tissue piece was not sorted before simultaneous RNA and DNA extraction. TCR beta cDNA was prepared out of roughly 520 ng total RNA by means of a constant-region primer. Investigators got TCR beta libraries out of three nested multiplex PCR rounds, done with slightly modified ARM-PCR. The first two PCR rounds, around 11 cycles each, used TRBV1-TRBV30 forward primers and a C-beta reverse primer. MiXCR, applied by TCRdb to the multiplex PCR reads, yields one record per CDR3 protein. The table shows about 54,000 distinct CDR3 sequences, with 70% to 80% occurring only once. Worth noting for this clonotype: The antigen remains unidentified. Relative to the germline gene, one junction end is altered; a read error may explain this.

The study, taken as a whole, reports: The study found only about 8-25% of top clones in all five tumor regions.

Germline CDR1 reads DFQATT; CDR2 reads SNEGSKA (reference sequence). The CDR3 has 15 amino acids. This receptor was taken from a man aged 40-55 years with primary liver carcinoma and hepatitis B virus infection. J is TRBJ2-6 and V is TRBV20-1; 7 bases align to TRBD1. Sequenced input: liver tumor tissue from sampling region 2. As to subset: tumor region T2, inferior pole. As DNA, the CDR3 is TGCAGTGCTAGGAAGGGGGCGCTCGGGGCCAACATCCTGACTTTC. This codes for CSARKGALGANILTF.